A selection of T cell receptor beta chains follows, all from one sample in a study of blood T cell repertoires in COVID-19. The method was immunoSEQ multiplex PCR; TCRdb's version includes in-frame clones alone and lacks a portion of them. The table lists 150,000 to 200,000 clones, 80% to 90% of them singletons. Material for sequencing was peripheral blood. The receptors originated from a man in his fifties with active or convalescent COVID-19. CDR3s include the opening cysteine and the closing phenylalanine or tryptophan. Each record gives: D gene, clone size, J gene, V gene, CDR3 protein, CDR3 DNA. D genes are given only for firm matches. A clone size is listed for some rows: how often the clone was seen (once, few, many), or a class if it is expanded.

d_call: -
clone_size: -
j_call: TRBJ1-1
v_call: TRBV19
cdr3_aa: CASSSVGVNTEAFF
cdr3_nt: TGTGCCAGTAGTAGCGTTGGAGTGAACACTGAAGCTTTCTTT

d_call: -
clone_size: -
j_call: TRBJ1-1
v_call: TRBV6-6
cdr3_aa: CASSYPELNTEAFF
cdr3_nt: TGTGCCAGCAGTTATCCGGAGTTGAACACTGAAGCTTTCTTT

d_call: -
clone_size: once
j_call: TRBJ1-4
v_call: TRBV27
cdr3_aa: CASSSTGVAATNEKLFF
cdr3_nt: TGTGCCAGCAGTTCGACAGGAGTGGCCGCAACTAATGAAAAACTGTTTTTT

d_call: TRBD2
clone_size: -
j_call: TRBJ2-2
v_call: TRBV10-1
cdr3_aa: CASSEVAGVSNTGELFF
cdr3_nt: TGCGCCAGCAGTGAGGTAGCGGGAGTATCGAACACCGGGGAGCTGTTTTTT

d_call: -
clone_size: -
j_call: TRBJ2-7
v_call: TRBV2
cdr3_aa: CASSVQIYEQYF
cdr3_nt: TGTGCCAGCAGTGTCCAAATCTACGAGCAGTACTTC

d_call: TRBD1
clone_size: -
j_call: TRBJ2-2
v_call: TRBV5-1
cdr3_aa: CASSSSGGLNTGELFF
cdr3_nt: TGCGCCAGCAGCTCTTCAGGGGGCCTCAACACCGGGGAGCTGTTTTTT

d_call: -
clone_size: -
j_call: TRBJ1-5
v_call: TRBV19
cdr3_aa: CASSIGGYSNQPQHF
cdr3_nt: TGTGCCAGTAGTATAGGAGGGTATAGCAATCAGCCCCAGCATTTT

d_call: TRBD2
clone_size: -
j_call: TRBJ2-2
v_call: TRBV11-3
cdr3_aa: CASSAGLAATGELFF
cdr3_nt: TGTGCCAGCAGCGCGGGACTAGCAGCGACCGGGGAGCTGTTTTTT

d_call: -
clone_size: -
j_call: TRBJ1-2
v_call: TRBV28
cdr3_aa: CASIEGGTPTNYGYTF
cdr3_nt: TGTGCCAGCATAGAGGGAGGGACCCCCACAAACTATGGCTACACCTTC

d_call: -
clone_size: -
j_call: TRBJ2-2
v_call: TRBV30
cdr3_aa: CAYWRTGELFF
cdr3_nt: TGTGCCTACTGGCGGACCGGGGAGCTGTTTTTT

d_call: TRBD2
clone_size: -
j_call: TRBJ2-7
v_call: TRBV2
cdr3_aa: CASNERGSSYEQYF
cdr3_nt: TGTGCCAGTAACGAGCGGGGAAGCTCCTACGAGCAGTACTTC

d_call: -
clone_size: -
j_call: TRBJ2-7
v_call: TRBV18
cdr3_aa: CASSPRAGTYEQYF
cdr3_nt: TGTGCCAGCTCACCACGGGCGGGAACCTACGAGCAGTACTTC

d_call: -
clone_size: -
j_call: TRBJ1-1
v_call: TRBV11-2
cdr3_aa: CASSSVGITEAFF
cdr3_nt: TGTGCCAGCAGCTCTGTCGGGATCACTGAAGCTTTCTTT

d_call: TRBD1
clone_size: few
j_call: TRBJ2-1
v_call: TRBV2
cdr3_aa: CASIIDRTGGGEQFF
cdr3_nt: TGTGCCAGCATTATCGATCGGACAGGGGGCGGGGAGCAGTTCTTC

d_call: TRBD2
clone_size: -
j_call: TRBJ2-5
v_call: TRBV3-1/TRBV3-2
cdr3_aa: CASSYLLAGGQETQYF
cdr3_nt: TGTGCCAGCAGCTACCTACTAGCGGGAGGGCAAGAGACCCAGTACTTC